Listed here are 17 T cell receptor beta chains from one sample, sequenced in a study of CD8 T cells in Susac syndrome. RNA in amounts of roughly 0.5 to 1 ug was reverse transcribed with random hexamers. From the immunoSEQ multiplex PCR reads, TCRdb called clonotypes with MiXCR, one entry per CDR3 protein. The sample has about 240,000 distinct CDR3 sequences; 90% to 96% are singletons. The material sequenced was CD4+ T cells from PBMCs. The receptors shown here come from a human donor with Susac syndrome.

This clonotype has a single count. The rearrangement links TRBV20-1 to TRBJ2-5, with D perhaps TRBD2 (6 bases). The length of the CDR3 is 16 residues. Trimming removed 1 base at V and 3 bases at J, with 18 bases between. In germline, CDR1 is DFQATT, CDR2 SNEGSKA (reference sequence). The CDR3, as DNA: TGCAGTGCTAGAGTCCCCACTCGACTAGGAGAAGAGACCCAGTACTTC. This gives the protein CSARVPTRLGEETQYF.

This clonotype occurred a few times. The V and J genes are TRBV7-9 and TRBJ2-2; 7 bases map to TRBD2. Germline loops: CDR1 SEHNR, CDR2 FQNEAQ (reference sequence). Trimming took 5 bases from V and 6 from J; bases not matched to a gene: 3. The CDR3 has 13 amino acids. CDR3 residues: CASSPRGAGELFF. The CDR3 DNA reads as TGTGCCAGCAGCCCTCGGGGGGCCGGGGAGCTGTTTTTT.

The V and J genes are TRBV2 and TRBJ1-5; TRBD1 might be the D (6 bases). Germline V gene lookup returns CDR1 SNHLY and CDR2 FYNNEI. Trimming shortened V by 3 bases and J by 3 bases, and 12 bases separated the two germline ends. The CDR3 length is 15 residues. The CDR3 loop is CASSEGTTFNQPQHF. The CDR3 nucleotides read TGTGCCAGCAGTGAGGGGACAACTTTCAATCAGCCCCAGCATTTT.

V and J are TRBV19 and TRBJ2-1; 8 bases agree with TRBD2. The CDR3 sequence is 15 residues long. Trimming at V came to 3 bases and at J to 1 base, leaving 2 bases not matched to a gene. CDR1 and CDR2 from the germline V gene are LNHDA and SQIVND (reference sequence). CDR3 sequence: CASSIASGSYNEQFF. In DNA form, the CDR3 reads TGTGCCAGTAGTATTGCTAGCGGGTCCTACAATGAGCAGTTCTTC.

This rearrangement joins TRBV18 to TRBJ2-3; D might be TRBD2 (5 bases). CDR1 is KGHSH, CDR2 LQKENI, per germline. The ends were cut back, 5 bases at V and 4 bases at J, with 13 bases in the middle. The CDR3 sequence is 14 residues long. CDR3 in DNA: TGTGCCAGCTCAATTGTCTCCGGGGCAGATACGCAGTATTTT. Amino acids: CASSIVSGADTQYF.

This chain joins TRBV27 and TRBJ2-7; 8 nucleotides agree with TRBD2. Germline CDR1 is MNHEY and CDR2 is SMNVEV (reference sequence). V was pared by 6 bases and J by 2 bases, with 9 bases of the junction left unmatched. The CDR3 sequence is 15 residues long. CDR3 in amino acids: CASSFDGRETYEQYF. The DNA for the CDR3 is TGTGCCAGCAGCTTCGACGGGAGGGAAACCTACGAGCAGTACTTC.

The chain couples TRBV18 to TRBJ1-1; 9 nucleotides align to TRBD1. CDR1 KGHSH and CDR2 LQKENI come from the germline V gene. Losses at the gene ends were 6 bases for V and 5 bases for J; bases not matched to a gene: 7. The CDR3 extends over 14 amino acids. The CDR3 bases are TGTGCCAGCTCGCCCAAACAGGGGGCAACTGAAGCTTTCTTT. It yields the protein CASSPKQGATEAFF.

The chain joins TRBV29-1 to TRBJ1-2; D not certain. This CDR3 is 14 amino acids long. The V end was cut by 7 bases, the J end by 6 bases, with 21 bases between. Germline V lookup: CDR1 SQVTM, CDR2 ANQGSEA. CDR3: CSAEPTGSEDGYTF. The DNA of the CDR3 is TGCAGCGCCGAACCCACGGGTTCGGAGGATGGCTACACCTTC.

This chain connects TRBV18 to TRBJ1-5; D gene unclear. Trimming took 3 bases from V and 8 from J, leaving 14 bases between them. This CDR3 comprises 14 residues. Germline V gene lookup returns CDR1 KGHSH and CDR2 LQKENI. The CDR3 protein is CASSPLGAVEPQHF. The CDR3, as DNA: TGTGCCAGCTCACCCCTAGGCGCCGTGGAGCCCCAGCATTTT.

The rearrangement links TRBV9 to TRBJ2-1; D is unresolved. The CDR3 extends over 15 amino acids. In germline, CDR1 is SGDLS, CDR2 YYNGEE. Trimming left V 3 bases short and J 0 bases short, with 10 bases between. The DNA for the CDR3 is TGTGCCAGCAGCGGGACGGCCAGCTCCTACAATGAGCAGTTCTTC. This translates into CASSGTASSYNEQFF.

J is TRBJ2-2 and V is TRBV12-3 or TRBV12-4; the D gene is possibly TRBD1 (5 bases). V lost 5 bases and J lost 1, with 8 bases in between. The CDR3 runs 14 residues. CDR3 amino acids: CASSATVNTGELFF. The CDR3 bases are TGTGCCAGCAGTGCGACAGTGAACACCGGGGAGCTGTTTTTT.

The chain links TRBV5-1 to TRBJ2-7; maybe TRBD1 (5 bases). CDR3 length: 14 amino acids. V gave up 4 bases and J gave up 2 bases, with 13 bases separating them. Germline V gene sequence: CDR1 SGHRS, CDR2 YFSETQ. In DNA, the CDR3 is TGCGCCAGCAGCGCTTCGACAGCCACCTACGAGCAGTACTTC. Translation: CASSASTATYEQYF.

This chain uses TRBV20-1 with TRBJ2-3; D is perhaps TRBD1 (5 bases). Trimming took 7 bases from V and 2 from J, leaving 10 bases between them. Germline CDR1 DFQATT, CDR2 SNEGSKA (reference sequence). The CDR3 runs to 12 residues. The CDR3 loop reads CSGGEYTDTQYF. The DNA for the CDR3 is TGCAGTGGGGGCGAATACACAGATACGCAGTATTTT.

The V call is TRBV18, the J call TRBJ1-1; no definite D call. Germline CDR1 reads KGHSH; CDR2 reads LQKENI. The CDR3 has 13 amino acids. V shed 5 bases and J shed 0 bases, with 7 bases lying between them. Written as DNA, the CDR3 is TGTGCCAGCTCATCCGCATTGAACACTGAAGCTTTCTTT. This gives the protein CASSSALNTEAFF.

V is TRBV10-3 and J is TRBJ2-1; 7 nucleotides line up with TRBD1. Per the germline V gene, CDR1 is ENHRY and CDR2 is SYGVKD. V lost 6 bases and J lost 8; bases outside the gene matches: 13. The CDR3 has 15 amino acids. CDR3 protein: CAIRTDRVDSDEQFF. The CDR3 nucleotides are TGTGCCATCAGGACTGACAGGGTTGATTCGGATGAGCAGTTCTTC.

This chain connects TRBV20-1 to TRBJ2-2, with D maybe TRBD2 (5 bases). Germline CDR1 reads DFQATT; CDR2 reads SNEGSKA (reference sequence). Trimming stripped 0 bases from V and 5 bases from J, with 13 bases between. The CDR3 length is 15 residues. The CDR3 is CSARELAGETGELFF. The CDR3 DNA reads as TGCAGTGCTAGAGAGCTAGCAGGAGAGACCGGGGAGCTGTTTTTT.

The J gene is TRBJ2-2, the V gene TRBV6-2 or TRBV6-3, with D perhaps assigned TRBD1 or TRBD2 (5 bases each). This CDR3 has 15 amino acids. Germline V gives CDR1 MNHEY, CDR2 SVGEGT. V lost 7 bases, J lost 0 bases, and 12 bases lay in between. The CDR3 loop is CASTPGAPNTGELFF. The DNA of the CDR3 is TGTGCCAGCACGCCCGGGGCCCCGAACACCGGGGAGCTGTTTTTT.